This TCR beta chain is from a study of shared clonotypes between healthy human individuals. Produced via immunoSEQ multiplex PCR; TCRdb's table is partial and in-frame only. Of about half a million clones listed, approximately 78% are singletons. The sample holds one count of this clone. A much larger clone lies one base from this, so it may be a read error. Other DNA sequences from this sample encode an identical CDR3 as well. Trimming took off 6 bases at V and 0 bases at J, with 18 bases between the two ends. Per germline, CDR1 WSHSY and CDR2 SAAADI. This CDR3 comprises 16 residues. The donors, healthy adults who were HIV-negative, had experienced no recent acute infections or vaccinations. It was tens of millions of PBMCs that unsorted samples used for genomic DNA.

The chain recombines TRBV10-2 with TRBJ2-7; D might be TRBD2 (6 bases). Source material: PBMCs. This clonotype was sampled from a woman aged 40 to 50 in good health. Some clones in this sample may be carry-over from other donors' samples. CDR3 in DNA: TGCGCCAGCAGCTCCGTGGGACTCCCCAGCTCCTACGAGCAGTACTTC. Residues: CASSSVGLPSSYEQYF.